This is a list of T cell receptor beta chains from one sample in a study of CD8 T cells in Susac syndrome. MiXCR, applied by TCRdb to the immunoSEQ multiplex PCR reads, yields one record per CDR3 protein. Of approximately 160,000 distinct CDR3 sequences detected, approximately 94% appear once; the ten largest clones hold 0.08% to 0.095%. The specimen sequenced was CD4+ T cells from PBMCs. Receptors originate from a human donor with multiple sclerosis. The CDR3 runs from the conserved cysteine through the conserved F or W. D genes are given only for firm matches. Where a row states a size, it is once, few, many or the class of an expanded clone; other rows omit it.

clone_size	v_call	d_call	j_call	cdr3_aa	cdr3_nt
NA	TRBV29-1	TRBD2	TRBJ2-7	CSVRGAGGGSYEQYF	TGCAGCGTTCGAGGGGCGGGAGGGGGTAGCTACGAGCAGTACTTC
NA	TRBV5-1	TRBD1	TRBJ1-1	CASSQSARTGGTEAFF	TGCGCCAGCAGTCAGTCGGCTCGGACAGGTGGCACTGAAGCTTTCTTT
NA	TRBV4-2	NA	TRBJ2-7	CASSQPQVEGSYEQYF	TGTGCCAGCAGCCAACCCCAGGTGGAGGGCTCCTACGAGCAGTACTTC
NA	TRBV14	NA	TRBJ1-1	CASSPVRGAAFF	TGTGCCAGCAGCCCTGTCAGAGGGGCAGCTTTCTTT
NA	TRBV15	NA	TRBJ2-7	CATSPKSSYEQYF	TGTGCCACCAGTCCGAAAAGCTCCTACGAGCAGTACTTC
NA	TRBV30	TRBD1	TRBJ1-2	CAWGDRGTVYGYTF	TGTGCCTGGGGGGACAGGGGGACCGTCTATGGCTACACCTTC
NA	TRBV5-1	TRBD2	TRBJ2-7	CASSLGTGTSGSYEQYF	TGCGCCAGCAGCTTGGGGACCGGGACTAGCGGCTCCTACGAGCAGTACTTC
NA	TRBV5-6	TRBD2	TRBJ2-7	CASSLAGGGRGRYEQYF	TGTGCCAGCAGCTTGGCCGGCGGCGGGAGGGGGCGCTACGAGCAGTACTTC
NA	TRBV6-5	TRBD1	TRBJ1-1	CASSKTGTVAEAFF	TGTGCCAGCAGTAAAACCGGGACAGTAGCTGAAGCTTTCTTT
NA	TRBV5-1	TRBD1	TRBJ1-1	CASSLAGQGTTEAFF	TGCGCCAGCAGCTTGGCGGGACAGGGGACCACTGAAGCTTTCTTT
NA	TRBV7-3	NA	TRBJ2-5	CASSPLPATQETQYF	TGTGCCAGCAGCCCCCTGCCGGCGACTCAAGAGACCCAGTACTTC
NA	TRBV29-1	TRBD1	TRBJ1-1	CSVQGTEAFF	TGCAGCGTACAGGGGACTGAAGCTTTCTTT
once	TRBV5-4	NA	TRBJ1-1	CASSLVRGGNTEAFF	TGTGCCAGCAGCTTGGTCAGAGGGGGGAACACTGAAGCTTTCTTT
NA	TRBV12-3/TRBV12-4	TRBD2	TRBJ2-6	CASSRGLALLSGANVLTF	TGTGCCAGCAGTCGCGGACTAGCGCTCCTCTCTGGGGCCAACGTCCTGACTTTC
NA	TRBV4-3	NA	TRBJ2-2	CASSQVPIGGANTGELFF	TGCGCCAGCAGCCAAGTACCGATAGGAGGAGCGAACACCGGGGAGCTGTTTTTT
NA	TRBV3-1	NA	TRBJ2-2	CASSQAGFTGELFF	TGTGCCAGCAGCCAAGCGGGGTTCACCGGGGAGCTGTTTTTT
NA	TRBV4-1	NA	TRBJ2-7	CASSQTGTSRDEQYF	TGCGCCAGCAGCCAAACCGGGACATCGAGGGACGAGCAGTACTTC
NA	TRBV5-4	NA	TRBJ2-5	CASSLSSEETQYF	TGTGCCAGCAGCTTGTCTAGCGAAGAGACCCAGTACTTC
NA	TRBV20-1	TRBD2	TRBJ2-1	CSATLAGGYNEQFF	TGCAGTGCTACCCTAGCGGGAGGCTACAATGAGCAGTTCTTC
NA	TRBV4-2	NA	TRBJ1-4	CASSQDHREKLFF	TGTGCCAGCAGCCAAGATCACAGAGAAAAACTGTTTTTT
NA	TRBV7-3	NA	TRBJ2-3	CASSLERGTDTQYF	TGTGCCAGCAGCTTAGAGAGAGGCACAGATACGCAGTATTTT
NA	TRBV15	NA	TRBJ1-2	CATSRDRFRDGYTF	TGTGCCACCAGCAGAGATCGGTTCAGGGATGGCTACACCTTC
NA	TRBV7-9	NA	TRBJ2-7	CASSLAPGYEQYF	TGTGCCAGCAGCTTAGCGCCGGGCTACGAGCAGTACTTC
NA	TRBV7-8	TRBD2	TRBJ2-7	CASSSGRAESYEQYF	TGTGCCAGCAGCTCTGGGAGGGCAGAGTCCTACGAGCAGTACTTC
once	TRBV7-9	NA	TRBJ1-1	CASSPSSEAFF	TGTGCCAGCAGCCCCTCAAGTGAGGCTTTCTTT